These T cell receptor beta chains were read from a single sample in a study of cytomegalovirus exposure and HLA in healthy donors. The data were produced by immunoSEQ multiplex PCR, yet TCRdb's version contains in-frame clones alone and is incomplete. The table lists 100,000 to 130,000 clones, less than 85% of them singletons, with around 15% in the top ten. Sample: PBMCs. The receptors were sampled from a woman aged 40 to 50 in good health and CMV-seropositive. Each CDR3 is given with its conserved first and last residue. Each record gives: J gene, D gene, clone size, V gene, CDR3 protein, CDR3 DNA. D genes are given only for firm matches. The size entry is marked missing in some rows and otherwise reads once, few, many or a size class.

j_gene: TRBJ1-5
d_gene: -
abundance: -
v_gene: TRBV19
CDR3aa: CASSIGGRNQPQHF
CDR3nt: TGTGCCAGTAGTATAGGAGGGCGCAATCAGCCCCAGCATTTT

j_gene: TRBJ1-4
d_gene: TRBD1
abundance: -
v_gene: TRBV7-9
CDR3aa: CASSRQGLSEKLFF
CDR3nt: TGTGCCAGCAGCCGACAGGGACTTTCGGAAAAACTGTTTTTT

j_gene: TRBJ1-1
d_gene: TRBD1
abundance: -
v_gene: TRBV5-3
CDR3aa: CARSRGQGAGEAFF
CDR3nt: TGTGCCAGAAGCCGGGGACAGGGGGCCGGTGAAGCTTTCTTT

j_gene: TRBJ2-5
d_gene: -
abundance: -
v_gene: TRBV6-1
CDR3aa: CASSVWTVPQETQYF
CDR3nt: TGTGCCAGCAGTGTTTGGACAGTCCCCCAAGAGACCCAGTACTTC

j_gene: TRBJ2-7
d_gene: TRBD2
abundance: -
v_gene: TRBV7-9
CDR3aa: CASTPTSGLSYEQYF
CDR3nt: TGTGCCAGCACCCCGACTAGCGGCCTTTCCTACGAGCAGTACTTC

j_gene: TRBJ2-7
d_gene: TRBD1
abundance: -
v_gene: TRBV5-4
CDR3aa: CASSFGTGSYEQYF
CDR3nt: TGTGCCAGCAGCTTCGGGACAGGATCCTACGAGCAGTACTTC

j_gene: TRBJ2-7
d_gene: TRBD1
abundance: -
v_gene: TRBV10-3
CDR3aa: CAISDSRQGAYEQYF
CDR3nt: TGTGCCATCAGTGATAGCCGACAGGGGGCATACGAGCAGTACTTC

j_gene: TRBJ2-7
d_gene: -
abundance: -
v_gene: TRBV14
CDR3aa: CASSQDRVKQYF
CDR3nt: TGTGCCAGCAGCCAAGATAGAGTTAAGCAGTACTTC

j_gene: TRBJ2-7
d_gene: -
abundance: -
v_gene: TRBV18
CDR3aa: CASSPRTTGISYEQYF
CDR3nt: TGTGCCAGCTCACCACGTACAACAGGGATATCCTACGAGCAGTACTTC

j_gene: TRBJ1-1
d_gene: TRBD1
abundance: few
v_gene: TRBV7-9
CDR3aa: CASSYAVLGQGETEAFF
CDR3nt: TGTGCCAGCAGCTACGCTGTATTGGGGCAGGGGGAGACTGAAGCTTTCTTT

j_gene: TRBJ1-3
d_gene: TRBD1
abundance: -
v_gene: TRBV9
CDR3aa: CASSVGQGSDTIYF
CDR3nt: TGTGCCAGCAGCGTCGGACAGGGAAGTGACACCATATATTTT

j_gene: TRBJ2-1
d_gene: TRBD2
abundance: -
v_gene: TRBV9
CDR3aa: CASSVDPAGGGNEQFF
CDR3nt: TGTGCCAGCAGCGTAGACCCAGCGGGGGGTGGGAATGAGCAGTTCTTC

j_gene: TRBJ2-3
d_gene: -
abundance: -
v_gene: TRBV15
CDR3aa: CATSRGPGPTDTQYF
CDR3nt: TGTGCCACCAGCAGGGGGCCCGGCCCGACAGATACGCAGTATTTT

j_gene: TRBJ2-1
d_gene: TRBD2
abundance: -
v_gene: TRBV5-3
CDR3aa: CARKLWGGSEQFF
CDR3nt: TGTGCCAGAAAACTTTGGGGGGGGAGTGAGCAGTTCTTC

j_gene: TRBJ2-1
d_gene: TRBD1
abundance: -
v_gene: TRBV10-1
CDR3aa: CASSVGDRKGNEQFF
CDR3nt: TGCGCCAGCAGTGTTGGGGACAGGAAGGGCAATGAGCAGTTCTTC

j_gene: TRBJ2-5
d_gene: TRBD1
abundance: -
v_gene: TRBV5-4
CDR3aa: CASSLPNKGGLKATQYF
CDR3nt: TGTGCCAGCAGCTTGCCCAACAAAGGGGGCCTCAAGGCTACCCAGTACTTC

j_gene: TRBJ1-2
d_gene: TRBD1
abundance: few
v_gene: TRBV6-6
CDR3aa: CASSAQGYGYTF
CDR3nt: TGTGCCAGCAGTGCACAGGGGTATGGCTACACCTTC

j_gene: TRBJ2-2
d_gene: TRBD1
abundance: -
v_gene: TRBV4-3
CDR3aa: CASSQVTPAPGQMNTGELFF
CDR3nt: TGCGCCAGCAGCCAAGTTACTCCCGCCCCGGGACAGATGAACACCGGGGAGCTGTTTTTT

j_gene: TRBJ2-1
d_gene: TRBD1
abundance: few
v_gene: TRBV27
CDR3aa: CASSLMGQGNNEQFF
CDR3nt: TGTGCCAGCAGTTTAATGGGACAGGGAAACAATGAGCAGTTCTTC

j_gene: TRBJ2-5
d_gene: -
abundance: -
v_gene: TRBV7-9
CDR3aa: CASSLGRRPAGEETQYF
CDR3nt: TGTGCCAGCAGCTTAGGTAGGAGACCGGCCGGTGAAGAGACCCAGTACTTC

j_gene: TRBJ1-2
d_gene: -
abundance: -
v_gene: TRBV5-6
CDR3aa: CASSQLGAGNYGYTF
CDR3nt: TGTGCCAGCAGCCAACTGGGGGCAGGTAACTATGGCTACACCTTC

j_gene: TRBJ1-2
d_gene: TRBD1
abundance: once
v_gene: TRBV7-9
CDR3aa: CASSSGQNYGYTF
CDR3nt: TGTGCCAGCAGCTCGGGACAGAACTATGGCTACACCTTC

j_gene: TRBJ1-1
d_gene: TRBD1
abundance: -
v_gene: TRBV7-8
CDR3aa: CASTIRTGGDTEAFF
CDR3nt: TGTGCCAGCACCATCCGGACAGGGGGCGACACTGAAGCTTTCTTT

j_gene: TRBJ1-1
d_gene: -
abundance: -
v_gene: TRBV30
CDR3aa: CAWGGGRGSVNTEAFF
CDR3nt: TGTGCCTGGGGGGGTGGTCGGGGGAGTGTGAACACTGAAGCTTTCTTT

j_gene: TRBJ2-1
d_gene: -
abundance: -
v_gene: TRBV6-6
CDR3aa: CASSYSRLANEQFF
CDR3nt: TGTGCCAGCAGTTACTCACGGCTAGCCAATGAGCAGTTCTTC

j_gene: TRBJ1-2
d_gene: -
abundance: -
v_gene: TRBV19
CDR3aa: CASNGRAYYGYTF
CDR3nt: TGTGCCAGTAACGGCAGGGCGTACTATGGCTACACCTTC

j_gene: TRBJ1-4
d_gene: TRBD1
abundance: -
v_gene: TRBV18
CDR3aa: CASSPDRAEKLFF
CDR3nt: TGTGCCAGCTCACCGGACAGGGCCGAAAAACTGTTTTTT

j_gene: TRBJ1-4
d_gene: -
abundance: -
v_gene: TRBV30
CDR3aa: CAWSFQPLRGEKLFF
CDR3nt: TGTGCCTGGAGTTTCCAGCCCCTGCGGGGTGAAAAACTGTTTTTT

j_gene: TRBJ1-1
d_gene: TRBD1
abundance: -
v_gene: TRBV2
CDR3aa: CASSPRGKAFF
CDR3nt: TGTGCCAGCAGCCCCAGGGGGAAAGCTTTCTTT

j_gene: TRBJ1-1
d_gene: TRBD1
abundance: -
v_gene: TRBV10-3
CDR3aa: CATQGGRRNTEAFF
CDR3nt: TGTGCCACCCAGGGGGGACGACGGAACACTGAAGCTTTCTTT

j_gene: TRBJ1-2
d_gene: -
abundance: few
v_gene: TRBV5-1
CDR3aa: CASSLDSSGYTF
CDR3nt: TGCGCCAGCAGCTTGGATAGTTCGGGCTACACCTTC

j_gene: TRBJ2-7
d_gene: TRBD1
abundance: -
v_gene: TRBV18
CDR3aa: CASSPGTATYEQYF
CDR3nt: TGTGCCAGCTCACCCGGGACAGCTACCTACGAGCAGTACTTC

j_gene: TRBJ2-5
d_gene: TRBD2
abundance: -
v_gene: TRBV18
CDR3aa: CASSRIPSGDPQETQYF
CDR3nt: TGTGCCAGCTCACGGATCCCTAGCGGGGACCCTCAAGAGACCCAGTACTTC

j_gene: TRBJ1-1
d_gene: -
abundance: -
v_gene: TRBV19
CDR3aa: CASTWGLGTEAFF
CDR3nt: TGTGCCAGTACTTGGGGCCTCGGGACTGAAGCTTTCTTT

j_gene: TRBJ2-7
d_gene: -
abundance: few
v_gene: TRBV27
CDR3aa: CASSLQGGEQYF
CDR3nt: TGTGCCAGCAGTTTACAAGGGGGCGAGCAGTACTTC

j_gene: TRBJ2-5
d_gene: TRBD1
abundance: -
v_gene: TRBV4-3
CDR3aa: CASSPSGRHFAGGVGETQYF
CDR3nt: TGCGCCAGCAGCCCCTCGGGACGGCACTTCGCAGGGGGTGTGGGAGAGACCCAGTACTTC

j_gene: TRBJ2-7
d_gene: -
abundance: -
v_gene: TRBV5-4
CDR3aa: CASSLEQIPREQYF
CDR3nt: TGTGCCAGCAGCTTGGAACAGATCCCCCGCGAGCAGTACTTC

j_gene: TRBJ1-2
d_gene: TRBD1
abundance: -
v_gene: TRBV29-1
CDR3aa: CSAGDRVANYGYTF
CDR3nt: TGCAGCGCGGGGGACAGGGTAGCTAACTATGGCTACACCTTC

j_gene: TRBJ1-5
d_gene: -
abundance: -
v_gene: TRBV6-1
CDR3aa: CASSELRGQPQHF
CDR3nt: TGTGCCAGCAGTGAATTACGAGGTCAGCCCCAGCATTTT

j_gene: TRBJ2-3
d_gene: -
abundance: -
v_gene: TRBV4-2
CDR3aa: CASSQDPKSGLDTQYF
CDR3nt: TGTGCCAGCAGCCAAGATCCTAAAAGCGGGTTGGATACGCAGTATTTT

j_gene: TRBJ2-1
d_gene: -
abundance: once
v_gene: TRBV30
CDR3aa: CAWSALTGNEQFF
CDR3nt: TGTGCCTGGAGTGCTCTTACGGGAAATGAGCAGTTCTTC

j_gene: TRBJ1-6
d_gene: TRBD1
abundance: -
v_gene: TRBV13
CDR3aa: CASSPRTGSDSPLHF
CDR3nt: TGTGCCAGCAGCCCACGGACAGGGAGTGATTCACCCCTCCACTTT

j_gene: TRBJ2-7
d_gene: -
abundance: -
v_gene: TRBV5-1
CDR3aa: CASSFNPISGSYEQYF
CDR3nt: TGCGCCAGCAGCTTCAACCCTATTTCTGGCTCCTACGAGCAGTACTTC

j_gene: TRBJ1-1
d_gene: -
abundance: few
v_gene: TRBV10-3
CDR3aa: CAIQTDMNTEAFF
CDR3nt: TGTGCCATTCAAACAGATATGAACACTGAAGCTTTCTTT

j_gene: TRBJ1-1
d_gene: -
abundance: few
v_gene: TRBV30
CDR3aa: CAWRAMDTEAFF
CDR3nt: TGTGCCTGGAGGGCAATGGACACTGAAGCTTTCTTT

j_gene: TRBJ1-4
d_gene: TRBD1
abundance: once
v_gene: TRBV5-1
CDR3aa: CASSFTGEREKLFF
CDR3nt: TGCGCCAGCAGCTTTACAGGGGAGCGGGAAAAACTGTTTTTT

j_gene: TRBJ2-4
d_gene: TRBD1
abundance: -
v_gene: TRBV5-4
CDR3aa: CASSLDRATKNIQYF
CDR3nt: TGTGCCAGCAGTCTAGACAGGGCCACCAAAAACATTCAGTACTTC